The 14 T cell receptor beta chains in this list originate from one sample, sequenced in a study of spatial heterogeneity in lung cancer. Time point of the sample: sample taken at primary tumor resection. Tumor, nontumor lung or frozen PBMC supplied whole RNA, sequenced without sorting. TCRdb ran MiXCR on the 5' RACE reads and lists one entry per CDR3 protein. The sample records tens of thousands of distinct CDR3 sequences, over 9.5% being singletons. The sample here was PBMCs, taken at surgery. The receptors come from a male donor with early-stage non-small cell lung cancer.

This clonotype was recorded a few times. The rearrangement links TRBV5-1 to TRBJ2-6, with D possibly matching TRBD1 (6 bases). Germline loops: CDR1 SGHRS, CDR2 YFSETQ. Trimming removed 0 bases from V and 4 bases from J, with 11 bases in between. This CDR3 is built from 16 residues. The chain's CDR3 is CASSLAQGPGANVLTF. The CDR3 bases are TGCGCCAGCAGCTTGGCACAGGGTCCCGGGGCCAACGTCCTGACTTTC.

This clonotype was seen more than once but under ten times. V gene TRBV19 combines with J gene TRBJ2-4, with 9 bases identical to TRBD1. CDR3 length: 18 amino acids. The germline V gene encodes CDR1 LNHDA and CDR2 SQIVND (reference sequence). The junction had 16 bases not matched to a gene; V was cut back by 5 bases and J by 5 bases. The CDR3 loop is CASSGRGSGQGQQNIQYF. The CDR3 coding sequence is TGTGCCAGTAGTGGCAGGGGGTCGGGACAGGGTCAGCAAAACATTCAGTACTTC.

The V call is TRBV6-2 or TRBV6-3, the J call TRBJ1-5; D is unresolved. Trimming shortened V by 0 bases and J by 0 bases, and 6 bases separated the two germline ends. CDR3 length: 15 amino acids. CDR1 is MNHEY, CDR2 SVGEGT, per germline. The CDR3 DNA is TGTGCCAGCAGTTACTCGGCAGTTAGCAATCAGCCCCAGCATTTT. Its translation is CASSYSAVSNQPQHF.

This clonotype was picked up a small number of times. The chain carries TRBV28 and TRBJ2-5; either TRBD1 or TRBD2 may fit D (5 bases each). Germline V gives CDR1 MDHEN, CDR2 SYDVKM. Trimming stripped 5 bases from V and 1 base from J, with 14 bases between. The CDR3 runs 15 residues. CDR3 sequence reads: CASSRTGRAQETQYF. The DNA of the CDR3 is TGTGCCAGCAGTCGAACGGGACGGGCCCAAGAGACCCAGTACTTC.

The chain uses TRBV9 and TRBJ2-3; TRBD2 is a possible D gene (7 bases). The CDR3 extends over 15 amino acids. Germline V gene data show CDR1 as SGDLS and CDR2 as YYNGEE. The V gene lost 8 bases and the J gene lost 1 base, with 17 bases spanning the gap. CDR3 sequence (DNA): TGTGCCAGTACAAAACAGGGACTACGCACAGATACGCAGTATTTT. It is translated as CASTKQGLRTDTQYF.

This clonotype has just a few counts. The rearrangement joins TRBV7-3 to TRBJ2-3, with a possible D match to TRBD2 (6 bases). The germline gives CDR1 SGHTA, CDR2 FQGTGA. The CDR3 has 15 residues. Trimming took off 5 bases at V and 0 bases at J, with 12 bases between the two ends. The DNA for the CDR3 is TGTGCCAGCAGCAAAAGGGGACTGAGCACAGATACGCAGTATTTT. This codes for CASSKRGLSTDTQYF.

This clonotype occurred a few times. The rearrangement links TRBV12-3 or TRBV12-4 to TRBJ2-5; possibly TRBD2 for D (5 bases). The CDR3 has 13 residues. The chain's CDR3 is CATADRAAETQYF. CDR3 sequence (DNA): TGTGCAACCGCAGATCGAGCGGCGGAGACCCAGTACTTC.

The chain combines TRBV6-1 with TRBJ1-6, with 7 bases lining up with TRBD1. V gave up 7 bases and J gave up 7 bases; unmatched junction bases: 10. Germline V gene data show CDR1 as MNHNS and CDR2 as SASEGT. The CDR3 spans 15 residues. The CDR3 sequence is CASNAPGQINSPLHF. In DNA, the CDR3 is TGTGCCAGCAATGCGCCGGGACAGATAAATTCACCCCTCCACTTT.

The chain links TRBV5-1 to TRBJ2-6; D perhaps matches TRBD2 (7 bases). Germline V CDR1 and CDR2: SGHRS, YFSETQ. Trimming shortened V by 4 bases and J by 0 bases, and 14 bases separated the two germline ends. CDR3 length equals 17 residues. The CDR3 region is CASSGGADHSGANVLTF. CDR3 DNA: TGCGCCAGCAGCGGGGGGGCGGACCACTCTGGGGCCAACGTCCTGACTTTC.

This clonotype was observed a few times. The CDR3 DNA reads TGCGCCAGCAGCCAAGATGGGGCAGGGAATCAGCCCCAGCATTTT. Translated, it gives CASSQDGAGNQPQHF. The V and J genes are TRBV4-3 and TRBJ1-5; tentative D call: TRBD1 (5 bases). Germline CDR1 is LGHNA and CDR2 is YSLEER. The CDR3 is 15 residues long. V was clipped by 0 bases and J by 4 bases, with 10 bases between them.

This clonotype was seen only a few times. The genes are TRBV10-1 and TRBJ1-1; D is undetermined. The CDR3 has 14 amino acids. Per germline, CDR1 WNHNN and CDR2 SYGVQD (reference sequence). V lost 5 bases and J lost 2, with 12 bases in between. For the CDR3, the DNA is TGCGCCAGCAGTTCCCGAGCGGGAAACACTGAAGCTTTCTTT. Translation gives CASSSRAGNTEAFF.

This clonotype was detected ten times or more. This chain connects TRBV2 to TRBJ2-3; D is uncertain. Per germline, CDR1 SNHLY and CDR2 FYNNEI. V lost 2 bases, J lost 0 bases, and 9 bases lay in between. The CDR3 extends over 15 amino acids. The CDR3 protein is CASSESRPSTDTQYF. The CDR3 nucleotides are TGTGCCAGCAGTGAATCCAGGCCTAGCACAGATACGCAGTATTTT.

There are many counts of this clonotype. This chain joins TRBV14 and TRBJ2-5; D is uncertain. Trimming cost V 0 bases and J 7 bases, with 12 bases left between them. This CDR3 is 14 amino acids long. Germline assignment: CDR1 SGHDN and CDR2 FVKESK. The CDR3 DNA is TGTGCCAGCAGCCAAGATTTGGATCTTGGGACCCAGTACTTC. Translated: CASSQDLDLGTQYF.

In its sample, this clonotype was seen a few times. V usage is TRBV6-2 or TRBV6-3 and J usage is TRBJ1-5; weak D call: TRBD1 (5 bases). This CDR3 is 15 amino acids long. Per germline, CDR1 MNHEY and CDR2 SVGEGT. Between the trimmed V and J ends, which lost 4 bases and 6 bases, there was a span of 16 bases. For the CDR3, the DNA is TGTGCCAGCAGTTCCCGGGCCCGGGGGATTCAGCCCCAGCATTTT. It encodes CASSSRARGIQPQHF.